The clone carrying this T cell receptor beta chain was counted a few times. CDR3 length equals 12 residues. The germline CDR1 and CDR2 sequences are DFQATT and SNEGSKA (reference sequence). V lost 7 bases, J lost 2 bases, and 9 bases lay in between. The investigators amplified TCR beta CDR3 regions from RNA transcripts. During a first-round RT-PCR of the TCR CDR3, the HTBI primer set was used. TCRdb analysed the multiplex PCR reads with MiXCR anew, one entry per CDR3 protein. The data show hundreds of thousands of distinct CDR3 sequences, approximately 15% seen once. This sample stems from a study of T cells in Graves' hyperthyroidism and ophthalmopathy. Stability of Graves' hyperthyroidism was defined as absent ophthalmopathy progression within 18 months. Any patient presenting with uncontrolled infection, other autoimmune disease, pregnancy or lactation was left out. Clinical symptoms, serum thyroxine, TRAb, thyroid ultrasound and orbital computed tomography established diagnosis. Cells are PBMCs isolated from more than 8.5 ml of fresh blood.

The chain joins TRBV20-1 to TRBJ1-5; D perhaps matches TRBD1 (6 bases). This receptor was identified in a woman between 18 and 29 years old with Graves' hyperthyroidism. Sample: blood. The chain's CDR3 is CSGSGGNQPQHF. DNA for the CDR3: TGCAGTGGGTCAGGGGGCAATCAGCCCCAGCATTTT.